Below, 23 T cell receptor beta chains from the same sample are listed, as sequenced in a study of T cell responses to AZD1222 COVID-19 vaccine. Some clones are missing from TCRdb's copy, which holds only in-frame ones; the method was immunoSEQ multiplex PCR. The data contain 250,000 to 300,000 clones, around 93% of them seen just once; the ten biggest clones take up less than 0.65%. The sequences come from peripheral blood, collected 28 days after the second AZD1222 dose. The receptors were sampled from an adult who received the AZD1222 COVID-19 vaccine.

This clone was seen only once. The chain joins TRBV5-6 to TRBJ1-6; no clear D gene. Per the germline V gene, CDR1 is SGHDT and CDR2 is YYEEEE. V was shortened by 3 bases and J by 11 bases, with 12 bases between the two germline ends. This CDR3 is 13 amino acids long. The DNA for the CDR3 is TGTGCCAGCAGCTATTTTATAGGGACACCCCTCCACTTT. Translated, it gives CASSYFIGTPLHF.

The chain uses TRBV6-1 and TRBJ2-7; D might be TRBD1 (5 bases). V lost 2 bases to trimming and J lost 2 bases, with 7 bases between them. Per the germline V gene, CDR1 is MNHNS and CDR2 is SASEGT. The CDR3 has 13 residues. The CDR3 loop reads CASSEQGPYEQYF. CDR3 sequence (DNA): TGTGCCAGCAGTGAACAGGGTCCCTACGAGCAGTACTTC.

This clone turned up a few times. The chain carries TRBV2 and TRBJ2-2, with TRBD2 matching 9 bases. Germline lookup yields CDR1 SNHLY and CDR2 FYNNEI. The V and J ends lost 10 bases and 1 base, in that order; junction bases with no gene match: 4. The CDR3 is 14 residues long. CDR3 loop: CATQTSGNTGELFF. The CDR3 nucleotides read TGTGCCACCCAGACTAGCGGGAACACCGGGGAGCTGTTTTTT.

The chain employs TRBV15 and TRBJ1-1; D call uncertain. With 1 base removed from V and 2 bases from J, the gap between germline ends came to 14 bases. The CDR3 is 16 residues long. The germline V gene encodes CDR1 LNHNV and CDR2 YYDKDF (reference sequence). The CDR3 loop is CATSRGPGASNTEAFF. CDR3 in DNA: TGTGCCACCAGCAGAGGACCGGGAGCCTCAAACACTGAAGCTTTCTTT.

Concerning this clone itself: Within the sample, other DNA sequences also encode this same CDR3. The chain uses TRBV18 and TRBJ2-7, with D perhaps TRBD1 or TRBD2 (5 bases each). CDR3 size: 13 residues. Between the trimmed V and J ends, which lost 2 bases and 0 bases, there was a span of 5 bases. Germline values: CDR1 KGHSH, CDR2 LQKENI. The CDR3 nucleotides read TGTGCCAGCTCACCAGGGACCTCCTACGAGCAGTACTTC. Protein: CASSPGTSYEQYF.

The genes are TRBV28 and TRBJ1-3; D is ambiguous. Per germline, CDR1 MDHEN and CDR2 SYDVKM. V shed 6 bases and J shed 5 bases, with 17 bases lying between them. The CDR3 sequence is 15 residues long. CDR3 coding DNA: TGTGCCAGCAGCCCCCTAGACATACTTCGAAACACCATATATTTT. Protein sequence: CASSPLDILRNTIYF.

The chain links TRBV6-2 or TRBV6-3 to TRBJ2-7; D is uncertain. Deletions cut 1 base from V and 2 bases from J, with 12 bases between. This CDR3 comprises 15 residues. CDR1 MNHEY and CDR2 SVGEGT come from the germline V gene. CDR3 nucleotides: TGTGCCAGCAGTTACTTCGGGCGGAGCCCCTACGAGCAGTACTTC. Translation: CASSYFGRSPYEQYF.

This chain links TRBV4-2 with TRBJ1-4; the D gene is possibly TRBD1 (6 bases). The CDR3 consists of 15 residues. Germline CDR1 and CDR2: LGHNA and YNFKEQ. The V gene lost 3 bases and the J gene lost 10 bases, with 18 bases spanning the gap. The chain's CDR3 is CASSQASGGYGKLFF. DNA for the CDR3: TGTGCCAGCAGCCAGGCCTCGGGGGGCTATGGAAAACTGTTTTTT.

The V call is TRBV7-8, the J call TRBJ1-2; D gene ambiguous. This CDR3 is built from 14 residues. The V end lost 5 bases, the J end lost 0 bases, and 10 bases lay between the germline ends. Per germline, CDR1 SGHVS and CDR2 FQNEAQ. DNA for the CDR3: TGTGCCAGCAGCCCGACGGTAGCTAACTATGGCTACACCTTC. Its protein is CASSPTVANYGYTF.

The chain carries TRBV24-1 and TRBJ2-7; TRBD1 might be the D (5 bases). The V end was cut by 9 bases, the J end by 4 bases, with 9 bases between. The CDR3 covers 11 residues. Germline CDR1 is KGHDR and CDR2 is SFDVKD. The DNA for the CDR3 is TGTGCCACCTACCAGGGTTACGAGCAGTACTTC. Amino acid sequence: CATYQGYEQYF.

The chain joins TRBV27 to TRBJ1-6, with D possibly TRBD1 on 6 matching bases. The CDR3 has 14 amino acids. The germline V and J ends were trimmed by 3 bases and 10 bases, with 13 bases remaining between them. Germline V CDR1 and CDR2: MNHEY, SMNVEV (reference sequence). The CDR3 nucleotides are TGTGCCAGCAGTTTTGCGACAGGCGGGTCACCCCTCCACTTT. This gives the protein CASSFATGGSPLHF.

This clone was detected a few times. The gene calls are TRBV24-1 and TRBJ2-2, with 9 bases matching TRBD1. Trimming took 4 bases from V and 8 from J; bases not matched to a gene: 10. CDR1 KGHDR and CDR2 SFDVKD come from the germline V gene. This CDR3 spans 16 amino acids. The CDR3 protein is CATSDPTGTGRGELFF. The CDR3 nucleotides read TGTGCCACCAGTGACCCCACCGGGACAGGGAGGGGGGAGCTGTTTTTT.

This clone was counted once. This rearrangement joins TRBV5-4 to TRBJ1-2; D is unresolved. V shed 4 bases and J shed 4 bases, with 14 bases lying between them. Germline V gives CDR1 SGHNT, CDR2 YYREEE (reference sequence). The CDR3 consists of 14 residues. CDR3 amino acids: CASSPPIGGYGYTF. CDR3 nucleotide sequence: TGTGCCAGCAGCCCACCGATCGGTGGCTATGGCTACACCTTC.

The chain joins TRBV30 to TRBJ2-7, with 7 bases identical to TRBD1. CDR3 length: 13 amino acids. Germline V gene lookup returns CDR1 GTSNPN and CDR2 SVGIG (reference sequence). V gave up 1 base and J gave up 3 bases; unmatched junction bases: 3. DNA of the CDR3: TGTGCCTGGAGTGCCCGGGACAGCTACGAGCAGTACTTC. Protein: CAWSARDSYEQYF. Supplemented by reference TRBV30 and TRBJ2-7, the full variable domain reads SQTIHQWPATLVQPVGSPLSLECTVEGTSNPNLYWYRQAAGRGLQLLFYSVGIGQISSEVPQNLSASRPQDRQFILSSKKLLLSDSGFYLCAWSARDSYEQYFGPGTRLTVT.

V is TRBV19 and J is TRBJ1-4, with 7 nucleotides matching TRBD1. The V gene's germline CDR1 is LNHDA and CDR2 SQIVND (reference sequence). The CDR3 consists of 14 residues. The J segment lost 8 bases and the V segment lost 7 bases, leaving 10 bases of the junction unmatched. The CDR3 reads CASTPDRIREKLFF. CDR3 DNA: TGTGCCAGTACCCCGGACAGGATTCGAGAAAAACTGTTTTTT.

The DNA for the CDR3 is TGCAGTGGAGGTTTTCTTGACATTCAGTACTTC. Amino acid sequence: CSGGFLDIQYF. This chain links TRBV20-1 with TRBJ2-4, with D hard to call. V was pared by 7 bases and J by 8 bases, with 12 bases between. Germline-derived CDR1 and CDR2 are DFQATT and SNEGSKA (reference sequence). The CDR3 sequence is 11 residues long.

The chain couples TRBV13 to TRBJ1-2, with no clear D. The CDR3 length is 14 residues. Deletions cut 1 base from V and 8 bases from J, with 14 bases between. CDR1 is PRHDT, CDR2 FYEKMQ, per germline (reference sequence). The CDR3, as DNA: TGTGCCAGCAGCTTAGCCCAAGGGCTTTGGGGCTACACCTTC. Encoded protein: CASSLAQGLWGYTF. Filled out from reference TRBV13 and TRBJ1-2, the complete variable domain reads AAGVIQSPRHLIKEKRETATLKCYPIPRHDTVYWYQQGPGQDPQFLISFYEKMQSDKGSIPDRFSAQQFSDYHSELNMSSLELGDSALYFCASSLAQGLWGYTFGSGTRLTVV.

The V call is TRBV5-1, the J call TRBJ2-5; D may be TRBD1 or TRBD2 (5 bases each). The V end was cut by 2 bases, the J end by 0 bases, with 14 bases between. The CDR3 is 16 amino acids. The germline V gene encodes CDR1 SGHRS and CDR2 YFSETQ. CDR3 loop: CASSLLRGGNQETQYF. The CDR3 DNA sequence: TGCGCCAGCAGCTTACTACGGGGCGGCAACCAAGAGACCCAGTACTTC.

V is TRBV15 and J is TRBJ2-3; D may be TRBD1 (6 bases). This CDR3 comprises 14 residues. Trimming stripped 0 bases from V and 5 bases from J, with 9 bases between. Germline V gene sequence: CDR1 LNHNV, CDR2 YYDKDF (reference sequence). The CDR3 loop reads CATSRDKGVDTQYF. Here the CDR3 DNA reads TGTGCCACCAGCAGAGATAAGGGGGTAGATACGCAGTATTTT.

The J gene is TRBJ2-5, the V gene TRBV28, with D possibly matching TRBD2 (5 bases). Germline V gene data show CDR1 as MDHEN and CDR2 as SYDVKM. V lost 6 bases, J lost 7 bases, and 12 bases lay in between. The CDR3 is made up of 12 amino acids. The CDR3 loop reads CASSLEGGTQYF. CDR3 in DNA: TGTGCCAGCAGCCTAGAAGGAGGGACCCAGTACTTC.

J is TRBJ1-5 and V is TRBV19, with D perhaps TRBD1 (6 bases). Between the trimmed V and J ends, which lost 1 base and 3 bases, there was a span of 10 bases. Germline V gene sequence: CDR1 LNHDA, CDR2 SQIVND (reference sequence). This CDR3 contains 15 residues. CDR3 coding DNA: TGTGCCAGTAGTATAGGGACAGCTTACAATCAGCCCCAGCATTTT. Protein product: CASSIGTAYNQPQHF. Full variable domain (rest looked up from reference TRBV19 and TRBJ1-5): DGGITQSPKYLFRKEGQNVTLSCEQNLNHDAMYWYRQDPGQGLRLIYYSQIVNDFQKGDIAEGYSVSREKKESFPLTVTSAQKNPTAFYLCASSIGTAYNQPQHFGDGTRLSIL.

This chain links TRBV7-2 with TRBJ1-3, with D possibly TRBD1 on 5 matching bases. CDR1 and CDR2 (germline): SGHTA, FQGNSA. V lost 6 bases to trimming and J lost 11 bases, with 17 bases between them. The CDR3 runs 13 residues. The CDR3 spells CASRTTGVGAIYF. CDR3 DNA sequence: TGTGCCAGCAGGACCACAGGAGTTGGAGCCATATATTTT.

The chain uses TRBV25-1 and TRBJ2-5, with D perhaps TRBD1 or TRBD2 (5 bases each). Trimming stripped 6 bases from V and 5 bases from J, with 22 bases between. Germline V gene data show CDR1 as MGHDK and CDR2 as SYGVNS. CDR3 length: 16 amino acids. The DNA for the CDR3 is TGTGCCAGCAGCGGAGGACTTAGGGGTGTAAGGGAGACCCAGTACTTC. Translating it yields CASSGGLRGVRETQYF.